The rows below give T cell receptor beta chains drawn from one sample of a study of a mutant IDH1 vaccine in newly diagnosed glioma. Profiling relied on immunoSEQ multiplex PCR, and the TCRdb table lists in-frame clones only, not all of them. The sample lists some 46,000 clones, over 80% occurring once. Their cognate antigens are unknown. The sequenced sample was PBMCs, obtained from a glioma patient whose treatment included an IDH1 peptide vaccine. Receptors originate from a man in his forties or fifties with glioma. Each CDR3 is given with its conserved first and last residue. The D gene is left open where the match is weak. Clone size, where shown, is once, few, many, or a class for clones that have expanded.

-	TRBV11-2	TRBD2	TRBJ2-7	CASSPMGLAGVVHEQYF	TGTGCCAGCAGCCCGATGGGACTAGCGGGAGTAGTCCACGAGCAGTACTTC
once	TRBV6-5	-	TRBJ1-6	CASSYESLHFNSPLHF	TGTGCCAGCAGTTACGAGAGTCTGCACTTTAATTCACCCCTCCACTTT
-	TRBV5-1	-	TRBJ2-3	CASSFTMGSDTQYF	TGCGCCAGCAGCTTTACCATGGGTTCCGATACGCAGTATTTT
-	TRBV30	-	TRBJ2-5	CAWSASTRRTQYF	TGTGCCTGGAGCGCCTCGACCCGGAGGACCCAGTACTTC
-	TRBV5-8	TRBD2	TRBJ2-5	CASRALAGGEQETQYF	TGTGCCAGCAGGGCTTTAGCGGGAGGTGAACAAGAGACCCAGTACTTC
-	TRBV4-2	-	TRBJ2-7	CASSQVQSGAYEQYF	TGTGCCAGCAGCCAAGTTCAGTCAGGGGCCTACGAGCAGTACTTC
-	TRBV6-5	-	TRBJ1-4	CASSYSSGGGNEKLFF	TGTGCCAGCAGTTACTCATCCGGGGGCGGGAATGAAAAACTGTTTTTT
-	TRBV29-1	-	TRBJ2-1	CSVEDRGDSLNEQFF	TGCAGCGTTGAAGATAGGGGGGACAGCCTCAATGAGCAGTTCTTC
-	TRBV12-2	-	TRBJ2-7	CASRLPGDRATGEQYF	TGTGCAAGTCGCTTACCCGGGGACAGGGCTACGGGGGAGCAGTACTTC
-	TRBV5-5	-	TRBJ2-2	CASSTLPGRNTGELFF	TGTGCCAGCAGTACCCTGCCGGGGAGGAACACCGGGGAGCTGTTTTTT
-	TRBV4-2	TRBD2	TRBJ2-3	CASTLGTSGGASTDTQYF	TGTGCCAGTACCCTCGGGACTAGCGGGGGGGCCAGCACAGATACGCAGTATTTT
-	TRBV30	-	TRBJ1-5	CAWSQPGTFNQPQHF	TGTGCCTGGAGCCAGCCCGGGACATTTAATCAGCCCCAGCATTTT
-	TRBV30	-	TRBJ2-7	CAWSDSPPEQYF	TGTGCCTGGAGCGATAGCCCCCCCGAGCAGTACTTC
-	TRBV10-3	-	TRBJ2-7	CAISESRGEQYF	TGTGCCATCAGTGAGTCGAGGGGCGAGCAGTACTTC
-	TRBV6-5	-	TRBJ2-4	CASSRGTPKNIQYF	TGTGCCAGCAGCCGTGGGACACCTAAAAACATTCAGTACTTC
-	TRBV7-8	TRBD1	TRBJ1-5	CASSPRGTGESQPQHF	TGTGCCAGCAGCCCCCGAGGGACAGGGGAATCTCAGCCCCAGCATTTT
-	TRBV29-1	-	TRBJ2-7	CSVEGTKNYEQYF	TGCAGCGTTGAAGGAACAAAAAACTACGAGCAGTACTTC
-	TRBV5-1	TRBD2	TRBJ2-1	CATGLGVNEQFF	TGCGCCACCGGACTAGGGGTAAATGAGCAGTTCTTC
once	TRBV5-1	TRBD2	TRBJ2-7	CASGRVGSYEQYF	TGCGCCAGCGGGAGGGTGGGCTCCTACGAGCAGTACTTC
-	TRBV5-1	-	TRBJ2-5	CASSRDQETQYF	TGCGCCAGCAGCAGGGACCAAGAGACCCAGTACTTC
-	TRBV30	-	TRBJ2-5	CAWREGGPNWTQYF	TGTGCCTGGAGGGAGGGAGGCCCCAATTGGACCCAGTACTTC
-	TRBV19	-	TRBJ1-1	CASSIRALGFEAFF	TGTGCCAGTAGTATACGGGCCCTCGGGTTCGAAGCTTTCTTT
-	TRBV7-3	TRBD2	TRBJ2-5	CASSSTGTSGAQETQYF	TGTGCCAGCAGCTCGACCGGGACTAGCGGGGCCCAAGAGACCCAGTACTTC
-	TRBV23-1	-	TRBJ1-5	CASPNAVEHF	TGCGCCAGCCCCAACGCAGTAGAGCATTTT
-	TRBV30	-	TRBJ1-2	CAWSFPTEGYTF	TGTGCCTGGAGTTTTCCCACGGAAGGCTACACCTTC
-	TRBV5-1	TRBD1	TRBJ2-1	CASSLFVGTGSNEQFF	TGCGCCAGCAGCTTGTTTGTCGGGACAGGGTCGAATGAGCAGTTCTTC
-	TRBV9	-	TRBJ2-1	CASSVAELVQNEQFF	TGTGCCAGCAGCGTAGCTGAACTAGTCCAAAATGAGCAGTTCTTC
-	TRBV7-9	TRBD1	TRBJ2-7	CASSLKDRGPYEQYF	TGTGCCAGCAGCTTAAAGGACAGGGGCCCCTACGAGCAGTACTTC
-	TRBV5-1	TRBD2	TRBJ2-1	CASSSLGEGGLEQFF	TGCGCCAGCAGCTCCTTAGGGGAGGGAGGTTTGGAGCAGTTCTTC
-	TRBV19	-	TRBJ1-1	CASSIAGKAFF	TGTGCCAGTAGTATTGCAGGGAAGGCTTTCTTT
-	TRBV28	TRBD1	TRBJ1-5	CASSLSTGTNQPQHF	TGTGCCAGCAGTTTGTCGACAGGGACCAATCAGCCCCAGCATTTT
-	TRBV30	-	TRBJ2-2	CAWRVGGLDTGELFF	TGTGCCTGGAGAGTAGGGGGATTGGACACCGGGGAGCTGTTTTTT
once	TRBV13	-	TRBJ1-2	CASSLGSTVKRDGYTF	TGTGCCAGCAGCTTAGGCTCGACAGTTAAAAGAGATGGCTACACCTTC
-	TRBV4-2	-	TRBJ1-2	CASSLSASNYGYTF	TGTGCCAGCAGCCTCTCCGCATCTAACTATGGCTACACCTTC
-	TRBV7-3	-	TRBJ1-2	CASSPQGSGYGYTF	TGTGCCAGCAGCCCACAGGGATCGGGCTATGGCTACACCTTC
-	TRBV27	TRBD2	TRBJ2-5	CASRSLAGFGETQYF	TGTGCCAGCAGGTCACTAGCGGGGTTCGGGGAGACCCAGTACTTC
-	TRBV6-1	TRBD1	TRBJ1-1	CASSGLTGATEAFF	TGTGCCAGCAGCGGCCTCACAGGGGCCACTGAAGCTTTCTTT
once	TRBV7-2	TRBD1	TRBJ1-6	CASSLAGNRGSPLHF	TGTGCCAGCAGCTTAGCCGGTAACAGGGGTTCACCCCTCCACTTT
-	TRBV27	TRBD2	TRBJ2-1	CASRRTSGIAYNEQFF	TGTGCCAGCAGACGGACTAGCGGGATTGCCTACAATGAGCAGTTCTTC
-	TRBV6-5	-	TRBJ1-2	CASSWDNYGYTF	TGTGCCAGCAGTTGGGACAACTATGGCTACACCTTC
-	TRBV15	-	TRBJ2-2	CATSRATGTGELFF	TGTGCCACCAGCAGGGCAACGGGTACCGGGGAGCTGTTTTTT
-	TRBV18	-	TRBJ1-2	CASSPQDAYGYTF	TGTGCCAGCTCACCACAGGACGCCTATGGCTACACCTTC
-	TRBV4-2	-	TRBJ2-5	CASSLGYLETQYF	TGTGCCAGCAGCCTGGGATATCTGGAGACCCAGTACTTC
-	TRBV7-9	-	TRBJ2-3	CASSLEGLKDTQYF	TGTGCCAGCAGCTTAGAGGGACTGAAAGATACGCAGTATTTT
-	TRBV6-5	TRBD1	TRBJ1-6	CASRPGGYSPLHF	TGTGCCAGCAGGCCAGGGGGGTATTCACCCCTCCACTTT
-	TRBV6-5	TRBD1	TRBJ1-5	CASSPRGIGNQPQHF	TGTGCCAGCAGTCCCAGGGGGATAGGCAATCAGCCCCAGCATTTT
-	TRBV5-8	TRBD1	TRBJ2-7	CASSPATGRKYF	TGTGCCAGCAGCCCAGCGACAGGGCGTAAGTACTTC
-	TRBV4-3	-	TRBJ2-1	CASSLGGEWVYNEQFF	TGCGCCAGCAGCTTAGGGGGGGAATGGGTTTACAATGAGCAGTTCTTC
-	TRBV30	-	TRBJ1-5	CAWSAGWGDNQPQHF	TGTGCCTGGAGTGCGGGTTGGGGTGACAATCAGCCCCAGCATTTT
-	TRBV9	-	TRBJ1-2	CASSPITQGNREGYTF	TGTGCCAGCAGCCCAATTACCCAGGGAAATAGGGAAGGCTACACCTTC
-	TRBV15	-	TRBJ2-1	CATSRDVTSGEQFF	TGTGCCACCAGCAGAGATGTCACTAGTGGTGAGCAGTTCTTC
-	TRBV2	-	TRBJ1-4	CASSRTDSWWRGANEKLFF	TGTGCCAGCAGTCGGACGGACTCTTGGTGGCGCGGGGCTAATGAAAAACTGTTTTTT
-	TRBV7-2	TRBD1	TRBJ1-3	CASSPRTGGNTIYF	TGTGCCAGCAGTCCTCGGACAGGGGGAAACACCATATATTTT